This record covers a single T cell receptor beta chain. The antigen remains unidentified. Method: immunoSEQ multiplex PCR; TCRdb's copy keeps in-frame clones and lacks some. The repertoire holds approximately 60,000 clones, with roughly 93% as singletons. CDR1 and CDR2 (germline): WSHSY, SAAADI. V was shortened by 0 bases and J by 0 bases, with 6 bases between the two germline ends. The CDR3 is 15 residues long. A history of autoimmune disease or systemic immunosuppression excluded patients. The sample belongs to a study of OX40 agonist ivuxolimab in advanced cancers. Regarding the study as a whole: At doses 0.1 to 3.0 mg/kg, CD4+ and CD8+ clones expanded.

The sequencing here drew on CD4+ or CD8+ T cells sorted from blood, taken in a trial of the OX40 agonist ivuxolimab. V gene TRBV10-2 combines with J gene TRBJ1-5, with D unclear. The TCR originated in an adult with an advanced solid tumor such as melanoma, head and neck, liver or kidney cancer. The CDR3: CASSESDRSNQPQHF. Here the CDR3 DNA reads TGCGCCAGCAGTGAGTCCGATCGTAGCAATCAGCCCCAGCATTTT.